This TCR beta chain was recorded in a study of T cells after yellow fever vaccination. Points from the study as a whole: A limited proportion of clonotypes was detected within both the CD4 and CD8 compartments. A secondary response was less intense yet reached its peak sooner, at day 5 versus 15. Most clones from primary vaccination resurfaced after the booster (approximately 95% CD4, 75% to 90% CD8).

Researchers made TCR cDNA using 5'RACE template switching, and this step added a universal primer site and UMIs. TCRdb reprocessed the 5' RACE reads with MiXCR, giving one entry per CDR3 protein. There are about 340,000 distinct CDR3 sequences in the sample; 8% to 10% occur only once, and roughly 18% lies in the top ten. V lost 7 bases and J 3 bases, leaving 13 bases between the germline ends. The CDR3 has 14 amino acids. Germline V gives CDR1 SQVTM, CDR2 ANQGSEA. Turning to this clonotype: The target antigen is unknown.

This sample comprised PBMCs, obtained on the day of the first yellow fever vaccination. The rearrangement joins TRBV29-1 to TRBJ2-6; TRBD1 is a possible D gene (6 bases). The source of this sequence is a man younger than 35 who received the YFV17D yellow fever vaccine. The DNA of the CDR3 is TGCAGCGCTGGTCCAGGGGTTGGGGCCAACGTCCTGACTTTC. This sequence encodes CSAGPGVGANVLTF. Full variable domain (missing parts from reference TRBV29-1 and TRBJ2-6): SAVISQKPSRDICQRGTSLTIQCQVDSQVTMMFWYRQQPGQSLTLIATANQGSEATYESGFVIDKFPISRPNLTFSTLTVSNMSPEDSSIYLCSAGPGVGANVLTFGAGSRLTVL.